This T cell receptor (beta chain) stems from a study of T-cell reconstitution after alpha-beta-depleted transplantation in children (dated by TCRdb to about 2016). A note on the overall study: T-cell immune reconstitution after TCRalphabeta/CD19-depleted allogeneic hematopoietic cell transplantation in children was quantitatively tracked in the study by means of TCR repertoire profiling. The investigation overall reported the following: About two months after transplant, the apparently early recovery of alphabetaT-cell counts reportedly depended on just several hundred clones that had expanded rapidly and came from non-depleted graft cells. Over subsequent months, a decline in hyperexpanded clone frequencies was noted, and after one year, T-cell counts and TCRbeta diversity were mostly ascribed to newly produced T cells. In some patients, the high TCRbeta diversity seen at day 60 was put down to recipient T cells and intrathymic progenitors that had survived conditioning.

The treatment or condition label, read with the paper, signifies: allogeneic hematopoietic cell transplantation with graft depleted of TCRalphabeta T cells and CD19 B cells. The transplant recipients were children given TCRalphabeta/CD19-depleted allogeneic hematopoietic cell grafts. Receptor amplification or capture employed PCR. For sequencing, an Illumina HiSeq 2500 was employed. To normalize quantification of the TCRbeta repertoire, the TCR libraries were built with molecular barcoding that relied on unique molecular identifiers. TCRdb ran its own pipeline on the public reads, namely fastp trimming at Q25 and MiXCR clone calling, and kept in-frame beta chains. Each CDR3 protein appears once, grouped with its most common genes and DNA. This sample is represented by 300,000 or so distinct CDR3 sequences; over 20% of them were singletons. The ten top clones hold about 10% of the sample. The V end loses 1 base and the J end loses 1 base, and a stretch of 11 bases separates them. From the germline V gene (reference sequence), CDR1 is LNHNV and CDR2 is YYDKDF. The CDR3 has 15 amino acids, counting the end cysteine and phenylalanine. Left in the record is the CDR3 DNA by itself, 45 bases read in frame from the first base.

Note on this clonotype: Which antigen it targets is not known. No qualities accompany the bases; no much larger clone lies one base away.

Recombination linked TRBV15 to TRBJ2-7; the D gene is perhaps TRBD1 or TRBD2, as each covers 5 bases. Specimen: PBMCs, mostly from graft donor cells, collected 180 days after TCRalphabeta/CD19-depleted stem cell transplant. The origin of this receptor is a male patient aged 10 to 17 who had a stem cell transplant for acute lymphoblastic leukemia, so the T cells may come from the graft donor. CDR3 sequence: CATSRVGTPSYEQYF. The nucleotide sequence is given as TGTGCCACCAGCAGAGTGGGGACCCCATCCTACGAGCAGTACTTC.